A single sample gave rise to the 29 T cell receptor beta chains below, sequenced in a study of shared clonotypes between healthy human individuals. This table comes from immunoSEQ multiplex PCR, and its TCRdb copy is limited to in-frame clones, with some not included. The sample includes more than 1.2 million clones, 98% to 99% of them seen just once. What was sequenced was naive CD4+ T cells sorted from blood. Subset of the sample: CD45RA+ positively selected. Receptor source: a man younger than 45 in good health.

The chain combines TRBV18 with TRBJ1-5, with 7 bases fitting TRBD1. The CDR3 spans 16 residues. Germline V CDR1 and CDR2: KGHSH, LQKENI. The trim removed 4 bases at V and 4 bases at J, leaving 10 bases unmatched. In DNA, the CDR3 is TGTGCCAGCTCACACTCCCTAGGGACAGAAAATCAGCCCCAGCATTTT. Its translation is CASSHSLGTENQPQHF.

The table lists this clone with a count of one. This chain joins TRBV9 and TRBJ2-3, with D tentatively TRBD2 (5 bases). CDR3 length: 16 residues. Germline V CDR1 and CDR2: SGDLS, YYNGEE. Trimming removed 4 bases at V and 2 bases at J, with 17 bases between. CDR3 loop: CASSLRGLHSTDTQYF. CDR3 sequence (DNA): TGTGCCAGCAGCCTCAGAGGACTTCACTCCACAGATACGCAGTATTTT.

The sample holds one count of this clone. V and J are TRBV28 and TRBJ1-2; TRBD1 is a possible D gene (5 bases). CDR1 is MDHEN and CDR2 is SYDVKM in the germline V gene. The CDR3 length is 14 residues. In nucleotides, the CDR3 is TGTGCAGTCAGTATATTGGAGGGGAACTATGGCTACACCTTC. Translation gives CAVSILEGNYGYTF.

V is TRBV7-9 and J is TRBJ2-7; TRBD2 aligns across 11 bases. Per germline, CDR1 SEHNR and CDR2 FQNEAQ (reference sequence). With 3 bases clipped from V and 3 bases from J, the junction kept 1 base outside the gene matches. This CDR3 has 14 residues. CDR3 coding DNA: TGTGCCAGCAGCTTCGGGACTAGCGGCTACGAGCAGTACTTC. Amino acid sequence: CASSFGTSGYEQYF.

The chain recombines TRBV5-1 with TRBJ2-7; D is unclear. V was pared by 0 bases and J by 3 bases, with 13 bases between. This CDR3 comprises 15 residues. The germline V gene has CDR1 SGHRS and CDR2 YFSETQ. This CDR3 reads CASSLAPGTSYEQYF. In DNA form, the CDR3 reads TGCGCCAGCAGCTTGGCCCCTGGCACCAGCTACGAGCAGTACTTC. Full variable domain (rest looked up from reference TRBV5-1 and TRBJ2-7): KAGVTQTPRYLIKTRGQQVTLSCSPISGHRSVSWYQQTPGQGLQFLFEYFSETQRNKGNFPGRFSGRQFSNSRSEMNVSTLELGDSALYLCASSLAPGTSYEQYFGPGTRLTVT.

The chain couples TRBV5-1 to TRBJ2-7, with D possibly matching TRBD2 (7 bases). Trimming stripped 4 bases from V and 6 bases from J, with 20 bases between. The CDR3 is 15 residues long. Germline V lookup: CDR1 SGHRS, CDR2 YFSETQ. The CDR3 region is CASSLFRGGNSEQYF. Here the CDR3 DNA reads TGCGCCAGCAGCCTATTCAGGGGAGGGAACAGCGAGCAGTACTTC.

With regard to this clone: Other DNA sequences in this specimen translate into the identical CDR3. V is TRBV28 and J is TRBJ2-7; D is perhaps TRBD1 or TRBD2 (6 bases each). Germline values: CDR1 MDHEN, CDR2 SYDVKM. The CDR3 runs 13 residues. The CDR3: CASGGGGSYEQYF. CDR3 in DNA: TGTGCTTCCGGAGGGGGAGGATCCTACGAGCAGTACTTC.

This clone showed up just once. The chain has TRBV2 and TRBJ2-7, with D uncertain. Germline lookup yields CDR1 SNHLY and CDR2 FYNNEI. V dropped 4 bases and J dropped 7 bases, with 5 bases sitting between them. The CDR3 is 10 residues long. CDR3 loop: CASSVVEQYF. In DNA, the CDR3 is TGTGCCAGCAGTGTAGTGGAGCAGTACTTC.

The chain employs TRBV27 and TRBJ2-2; D possibly corresponds to TRBD2 (6 bases). V lost 5 bases and J 3 bases, leaving 13 bases between the germline ends. Germline CDR1 is MNHEY and CDR2 is SMNVEV (reference sequence). CDR3 length equals 15 residues. CDR3 DNA: TGTGCCAGCAGTAAGCGGGCCGAAGACACCGGGGAGCTGTTTTTT. Protein sequence: CASSKRAEDTGELFF.

A single count supports this clone. This chain links TRBV15 with TRBJ2-1; possibly TRBD1 or TRBD2 for D (5 bases each). V lost 1 base, J lost 2 bases, and 9 bases lay in between. The CDR3 has 15 residues. Germline V gives CDR1 LNHNV, CDR2 YYDKDF (reference sequence). CDR3 amino acids: CATSRGDLAYNEQFF. Here the CDR3 DNA reads TGTGCCACCAGCAGAGGGGACCTAGCCTACAATGAGCAGTTCTTC. Supplemented by reference TRBV15 and TRBJ2-1, the full variable domain reads DAMVIQNPRYQVTQFGKPVTLSCSQTLNHNVMYWYQQKSSQAPKLLFHYYDKDFNNEADTPDNFQSRRPNTSFCFLDIRSPGLGDTAMYLCATSRGDLAYNEQFFGPGTRLTVL.

V is TRBV9 and J is TRBJ2-5, with D uncertain. The V and J ends lost 0 bases and 5 bases respectively, with 8 bases between them. The CDR3 length is 13 residues. Germline values: CDR1 SGDLS, CDR2 YYNGEE. CDR3 amino acids: CASSVEHEETQYF. The CDR3 nucleotides read TGTGCCAGCAGCGTAGAACACGAGGAGACCCAGTACTTC.

The chain links TRBV18 to TRBJ2-1, with 7 bases matching TRBD2. The length of the CDR3 is 17 residues. Trimming took 3 bases from V and 4 from J; bases not matched to a gene: 12. Germline assignment: CDR1 KGHSH and CDR2 LQKENI. CDR3 DNA sequence: TGTGCCAGCTCACCCAGGTTGGTGCCTAGCGGTTACAATGAGCAGTTCTTC. It codes for CASSPRLVPSGYNEQFF. Full variable domain (remainder filled in from reference TRBV18 and TRBJ2-1): NAGVMQNPRHLVRRRGQEARLRCSPMKGHSHVYWYRQLPEEGLKFMVYLQKENIIDESGMPKERFSAEFPKEGPSILRIQQVVRGDSAAYFCASSPRLVPSGYNEQFFGPGTRLTVL.

Written as DNA, the CDR3 is TGTGCCAGCAGCTTAGCCCCTAGCGGGAGCGTCTATGAGCAGTTCTTC. The encoded protein is CASSLAPSGSVYEQFF. This sequence joins TRBV7-2 and TRBJ2-1, with 10 bases lining up with TRBD2. V lost 0 bases and J lost 8; bases outside the gene matches: 7. The germline V gene encodes CDR1 SGHTA and CDR2 FQGNSA. This CDR3 comprises 16 residues.

Note on this clone: Other DNA sequences in the sample encode the same CDR3. V gene TRBV6-5 combines with J gene TRBJ2-5; no clear D. Germline CDR1 is MNHEY and CDR2 is SVGAGI. V lost 0 bases to trimming and J lost 1 base, with 3 bases between them. This CDR3 region has 13 residues. The CDR3 sequence: CASSYSVQETQYF. The DNA for the CDR3 is TGTGCCAGCAGTTACTCGGTCCAAGAGACCCAGTACTTC.

The chain joins TRBV10-3 to TRBJ2-5; D uncertain. CDR3 length: 14 amino acids. The germline CDR1 and CDR2 sequences are ENHRY and SYGVKD. V was cut by 2 bases and J by 3 bases, with 10 bases left in between. CDR3 nucleotides: TGTGCCATCAGTGAGCAGATCGCCGAAGAGACCCAGTACTTC. This sequence encodes CAISEQIAEETQYF.

V usage is TRBV27 and J usage is TRBJ2-7; the D gene is possibly TRBD1 (5 bases). The CDR3 is 17 amino acids. Trimming cost V 1 base and J 7 bases, with 23 bases left between them. Germline lookup yields CDR1 MNHEY and CDR2 SMNVEV (reference sequence). The CDR3 sequence: CASSLWGPTGAKEEQYF. DNA for the CDR3: TGTGCCAGCAGTTTATGGGGCCCGACTGGCGCCAAGGAGGAGCAGTACTTC.

The CDR3 is CASSQVLASYEQYF. CDR3 nucleotides: TGCGCCAGCAGCCAAGTACTAGCGTCGTACGAGCAGTACTTC. V is TRBV4-3 and J is TRBJ2-7; 7 nucleotides line up with TRBD2. Germline V gene data show CDR1 as LGHNA and CDR2 as YSLEER. J gave up 4 bases and V 1 base, and 4 bases lay outside the gene matches. The CDR3 has 14 residues.

The chain carries TRBV18 and TRBJ1-2; TRBD1 agrees at 12 bases. The junction had 4 bases not matched to a gene; V was cut back by 0 bases and J by 8 bases. The CDR3 runs to 15 residues. CDR1 is KGHSH and CDR2 is LQKENI in the germline V gene. In DNA, the CDR3 is TGTGCCAGCTCACCACCGGGACAGGGGGCGCAGGGCTACACCTTC. Amino acid sequence: CASSPPGQGAQGYTF.

V usage is TRBV7-2 and J usage is TRBJ2-2; 16 nucleotides match TRBD2. Trimming cost V 0 bases and J 1 base; bases outside gene matches: 8. Germline CDR1 reads SGHTA; CDR2 reads FQGNSA. This CDR3 has 21 residues. DNA of the CDR3: TGTGCCAGCAGCTTAGCCTATGGGACTAGCGGGAGGGCCCGGAACACCGGGGAGCTGTTTTTT. Amino acid sequence: CASSLAYGTSGRARNTGELFF.

In its sample, this clone was seen once. The chain couples TRBV4-3 to TRBJ2-5, with 9 bases aligning to TRBD2. Trimming removed 1 base from V and 5 bases from J; junction bases left unmatched: 17. Germline V gene sequence: CDR1 LGHNA, CDR2 YSLEER. There are 19 residues in the CDR3. This CDR3 is CASSQAGDVREGQVETQYF. CDR3 DNA sequence: TGCGCCAGCAGCCAAGCAGGGGACGTGCGGGAGGGCCAAGTGGAGACCCAGTACTTC.

The rearrangement links TRBV28 to TRBJ2-1; D possibly corresponds to TRBD1 (6 bases). This CDR3 spans 12 amino acids. CDR1 is MDHEN and CDR2 is SYDVKM in the germline V gene. V lost 10 bases and J lost 1, with 8 bases in between. The DNA of the CDR3 is TGTGCCACGCAGGGGTCCTACAATGAGCAGTTCTTC. Translated: CATQGSYNEQFF.

The V and J genes are TRBV9 and TRBJ2-7, with TRBD1 matching 9 bases. The CDR3 runs to 15 residues. Germline V gene data show CDR1 as SGDLS and CDR2 as YYNGEE. Trimming took 0 bases from V and 5 from J; bases not matched to a gene: 6. The CDR3, as DNA: TGTGCCAGCAGCGTAGAGCCTGGACAGGGGAACGAGCAGTACTTC. Protein sequence: CASSVEPGQGNEQYF. The full variable domain, its missing parts supplied by reference TRBV9 and TRBJ2-7, is DSGVTQTPKHLITATGQRVTLRCSPRSGDLSVYWYQQSLDQGLQFLIQYYNGEERAKGNILERFSAQQFPDLHSELNLSSLELGDSALYFCASSVEPGQGNEQYFGPGTRLTVT.

This clone has a single count. The rearrangement joins TRBV7-3 to TRBJ1-1; a weak D match, TRBD1 (5 bases). The CDR3 extends over 14 amino acids. Germline CDR1 SGHTA, CDR2 FQGTGA. With 5 bases removed from V and 5 bases from J, the gap between germline ends came to 15 bases. The CDR3 DNA reads TGTGCCAGCAGCGTTAGGACCGGGGGGACTGAAGCTTTCTTT. Translating it yields CASSVRTGGTEAFF. The full variable domain, rest sourced from reference TRBV7-3 and TRBJ1-1, is GAGVSQTPSNKVTEKGKYVELRCDPISGHTALYWYRQSLGQGPEFLIYFQGTGAADDSGLPNDRFFAVRPEGSVSTLKIQRTERGDSAVYLCASSVRTGGTEAFFGQGTRLTVV.

V usage is TRBV15 and J usage is TRBJ2-5; D ambiguous. The germline gives CDR1 LNHNV, CDR2 YYDKDF (reference sequence). The CDR3 consists of 14 residues. The germline V and J ends were trimmed by 1 base and 3 bases, with 9 bases remaining between them. The CDR3 coding sequence is TGTGCCACCAGCAGAGTTTCTGGGGAAGAGACCCAGTACTTC. Residues: CATSRVSGEETQYF.

The chain's CDR3 is CASSVGVTVQSYEQYF. The DNA for the CDR3 is TGTGCCAGCAGCGTAGGAGTGACAGTGCAATCATACGAGCAGTACTTC. The chain has TRBV9 and TRBJ2-7; the D gene is possibly TRBD1 (5 bases). The ends were cut back, 0 bases at V and 4 bases at J, with 17 bases in the middle. Germline V gives CDR1 SGDLS, CDR2 YYNGEE. CDR3 length equals 16 residues.

V usage is TRBV5-1 and J usage is TRBJ2-1; the match to TRBD2 covers 15 bases. From germline, CDR1 is SGHRS and CDR2 YFSETQ. The CDR3 consists of 20 residues. Trimming took 0 bases from V and 6 from J; bases not matched to a gene: 13. In DNA form, the CDR3 reads TGCGCCAGCAGCTTGGCCCCCGGCGGGACTAGCGGGGGGTCGCGCAATGAGCAGTTCTTC. Amino acid sequence: CASSLAPGGTSGGSRNEQFF. Based on the CDR3 plus reference TRBV5-1 and TRBJ2-1, the full variable domain is KAGVTQTPRYLIKTRGQQVTLSCSPISGHRSVSWYQQTPGQGLQFLFEYFSETQRNKGNFPGRFSGRQFSNSRSEMNVSTLELGDSALYLCASSLAPGGTSGGSRNEQFFGPGTRLTVL.

This sequence joins TRBV27 and TRBJ2-7, with D tentatively TRBD1 or TRBD2 (5 bases each). Between the trimmed V and J ends, which lost 8 bases and 0 bases, there was a span of 14 bases. This CDR3 has 14 amino acids. Germline assignment: CDR1 MNHEY and CDR2 SMNVEV (reference sequence). CDR3 amino acids: CASPPGTFSYEQYF. The CDR3 DNA is TGTGCCAGCCCCCCCGGGACGTTCTCCTACGAGCAGTACTTC.

V gene TRBV27 combines with J gene TRBJ2-7; D might be TRBD1 (6 bases). V was trimmed by 3 bases and J by 2 bases, leaving 14 bases between them. The CDR3 spans 15 residues. Germline V gene lookup returns CDR1 MNHEY and CDR2 SMNVEV (reference sequence). The CDR3 DNA sequence: TGTGCCAGCAGTTTCTCCCCGACAGGTCCCTACGAGCAGTACTTC. Translating it yields CASSFSPTGPYEQYF.

The chain has TRBV5-1 and TRBJ2-1; 8 bases agree with TRBD2. CDR3 size: 15 residues. V lost 1 base to trimming and J lost 4 bases; unmatched junction nucleotides: 4. Germline CDR1 is SGHRS and CDR2 is YFSETQ. CDR3 DNA: TGCGCCAGCAGCTTGATTAGCGGGACTTACAATGAGCAGTTCTTC. Protein product: CASSLISGTYNEQFF.